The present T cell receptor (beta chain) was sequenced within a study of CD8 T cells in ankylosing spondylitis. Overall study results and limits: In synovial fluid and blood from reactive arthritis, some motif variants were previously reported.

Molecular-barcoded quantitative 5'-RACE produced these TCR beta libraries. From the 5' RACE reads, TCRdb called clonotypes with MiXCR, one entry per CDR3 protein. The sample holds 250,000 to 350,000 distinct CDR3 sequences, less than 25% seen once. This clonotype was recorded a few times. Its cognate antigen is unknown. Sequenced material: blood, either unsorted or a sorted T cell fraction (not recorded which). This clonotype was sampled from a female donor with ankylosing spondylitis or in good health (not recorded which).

Here the CDR3 DNA reads TGTGCCAGCAGTTTACTAAGCGGGAGAGGGAATGAGCAGTTCTTC. It specifies CASSLLSGRGNEQFF. V and J are TRBV12-3 or TRBV12-4 and TRBJ2-1; 8 positions agree with TRBD2. V gave up 2 bases and J gave up 7 bases; unmatched junction bases: 7. This CDR3 has 15 residues.